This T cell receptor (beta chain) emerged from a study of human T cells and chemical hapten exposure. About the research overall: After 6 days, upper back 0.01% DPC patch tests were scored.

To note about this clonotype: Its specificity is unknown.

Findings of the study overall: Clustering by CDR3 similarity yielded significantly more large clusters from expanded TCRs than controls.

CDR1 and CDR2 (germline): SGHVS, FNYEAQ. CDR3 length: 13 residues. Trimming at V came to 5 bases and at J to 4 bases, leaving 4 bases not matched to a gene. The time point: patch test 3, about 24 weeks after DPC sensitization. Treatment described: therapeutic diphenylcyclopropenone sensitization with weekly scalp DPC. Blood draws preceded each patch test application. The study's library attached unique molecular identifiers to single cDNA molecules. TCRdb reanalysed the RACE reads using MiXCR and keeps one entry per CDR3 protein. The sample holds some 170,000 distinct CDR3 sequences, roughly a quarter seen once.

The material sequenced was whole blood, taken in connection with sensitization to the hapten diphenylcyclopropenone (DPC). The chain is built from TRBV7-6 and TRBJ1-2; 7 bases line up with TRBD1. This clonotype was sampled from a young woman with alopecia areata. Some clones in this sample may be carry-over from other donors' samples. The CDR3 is CASSPQGTYGYTF. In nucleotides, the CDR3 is TGTGCCAGCAGCCCACAGGGGACCTATGGCTACACCTTC.